The rows below give T cell receptor beta chains drawn from one sample of a study of blood T cell repertoires in COVID-19. Sequencing used immunoSEQ multiplex PCR; TCRdb keeps in-frame clones, though not all of them. The top ten clones hold approximately 1.6% of a sample with about 64,000 clones, roughly 93% of them seen once. Sequencing was performed on peripheral blood. Receptors originate from a human donor in a cohort sampled during active COVID-19. CDR3s include the opening cysteine and the closing phenylalanine or tryptophan. D genes are given only for firm matches. For some rows the clone size is stated as once, few or many, or as a class when expanded; others skip it.

V,J,size,D,CDR3,DNA
TRBV6-2/TRBV6-3,TRBJ2-2,.,TRBD2,CASSRGLAGGAGELFF,TGTGCCAGCAGCCGAGGACTAGCGGGAGGGGCCGGGGAGCTGTTTTTT
TRBV6-6,TRBJ1-1,once,.,CASTRSMNTEAFF,TGTGCCAGCACCCGGTCGATGAACACTGAAGCTTTCTTT
TRBV5-6,TRBJ2-2,.,.,CASSLERAGELFF,TGTGCCAGCAGCTTGGAGCGCGCCGGGGAGCTGTTTTTT
TRBV6-5,TRBJ1-2,.,.,CASSSRQGSFTDGYTF,TGTGCCAGCAGTTCACGTCAGGGATCGTTCACGGATGGCTACACCTTC
TRBV6-1,TRBJ1-4,.,.,CASSEARFQLGREKLFF,TGTGCCAGCAGTGAAGCGCGGTTCCAGTTAGGGAGGGAAAAACTGTTTTTT
TRBV6-5,TRBJ1-4,.,.,CASSYFSTNEKLFF,TGTGCCAGCAGTTACTTCTCGACTAATGAAAAACTGTTTTTT
TRBV6-2/TRBV6-3,TRBJ2-2,.,TRBD1,CASSYLHGQGHTGELFF,TGTGCCAGCAGTTACTTACACGGACAGGGCCACACCGGGGAGCTGTTTTTT
TRBV19,TRBJ2-7,.,TRBD1,CASSIRTGIGEQYF,TGTGCCAGTAGTATACGGACAGGGATAGGCGAGCAGTACTTC
TRBV27,TRBJ2-7,.,.,CASSPKVAYNEQYF,TGTGCCAGCAGTCCAAAGGTAGCTTACAACGAGCAGTACTTC
TRBV28,TRBJ2-7,.,TRBD1,CASSLPLGQGAYYEQYF,TGTGCCAGCAGTTTACCCCTGGGACAGGGGGCTTACTACGAGCAGTACTTC
TRBV12-3/TRBV12-4,TRBJ2-3,.,.,CASSLGHTDTQYF,TGTGCCAGCAGTTTAGGTCACACAGATACGCAGTATTTT
TRBV7-9,TRBJ1-4,.,.,CASSIREGRYNEKLFF,TGTGCCAGCAGCATCCGGGAAGGACGGTATAATGAAAAACTGTTTTTT
TRBV7-3,TRBJ1-1,.,TRBD1,CASSPPGTANTEAFF,TGTGCCAGCAGCCCACCCGGGACAGCTAACACTGAAGCTTTCTTT
TRBV29-1,TRBJ1-4,.,.,CSVSKSREKLFF,TGCAGCGTCTCGAAGTCGAGGGAAAAACTGTTTTTT
TRBV9,TRBJ2-4,.,TRBD2,CASSVPGSGTSIQYF,TGTGCCAGCAGCGTACCAGGTAGCGGGACAAGCATTCAGTACTTC
TRBV28,TRBJ2-2,.,.,CASSLRQGRAGELFF,TGTGCCAGCAGTCTACGACAGGGGAGGGCCGGGGAGCTGTTTTTT
TRBV29-1,TRBJ2-2,.,.,CSGHYDGELFF,TGCAGCGGCCACTATGACGGGGAGCTGTTTTTT
TRBV9,TRBJ1-1,.,.,CASSVGNGANTEAFF,TGTGCCAGCAGCGTAGGAAATGGGGCCAACACTGAAGCTTTCTTT
TRBV11-1,TRBJ2-5,.,.,CASSLLGETQYF,TGTGCCAGCAGCTTACTCGGAGAGACCCAGTACTTC
TRBV9,TRBJ2-1,.,.,CASSPDSWSSYNEQFF,TGTGCCAGCAGCCCAGACTCCTGGAGCTCCTACAATGAGCAGTTCTTC
TRBV18,TRBJ2-5,.,TRBD1,CASSPDRGMRETQYF,TGTGCCAGCTCACCTGACAGGGGTATGAGAGAGACCCAGTACTTC
TRBV9,TRBJ2-5,.,TRBD2,CASSVPPAGGWETQYF,TGTGCCAGCAGCGTCCCGCCAGCGGGAGGGTGGGAGACCCAGTACTTC
TRBV7-9,TRBJ1-1,few,.,CASSPQTGNTEAFF,TGTGCCAGCAGTCCACAGACAGGGAACACTGAAGCTTTCTTT
TRBV5-1,TRBJ1-6,.,.,CARSGQRWNSPLHF,TGCGCCCGGTCTGGACAGAGGTGGAATTCACCCCTCCACTTT
TRBV7-8,TRBJ1-5,once,.,CASSLVDSPYQPQHF,TGTGCCAGCAGCTTAGTGGACAGCCCCTATCAGCCCCAGCATTTT
TRBV28,TRBJ2-3,.,TRBD2,CASSLQAGVWGTDTQYF,TGTGCCAGCAGTCTACAAGCGGGAGTTTGGGGCACAGATACGCAGTATTTT
TRBV7-9,TRBJ2-1,.,TRBD2,CASSSVEREVRYNEQFF,TGTGCCAGCAGCTCCGTTGAGCGGGAGGTGAGGTACAATGAGCAGTTCTTC
TRBV15,TRBJ2-5,.,.,CATSRAREYEETQYF,TGTGCCACCAGCAGAGCGAGGGAATACGAAGAGACCCAGTACTTC
TRBV2,TRBJ2-7,once,TRBD2,CASRGTSGQTYEQYF,TGTGCCAGCAGGGGGACTAGCGGGCAGACCTACGAGCAGTACTTC
TRBV7-2,TRBJ1-3,.,TRBD1,CASSLEGAYGNTIYF,TGTGCCAGCAGCTTGGAGGGGGCGTACGGAAACACCATATATTTT
TRBV21-1,TRBJ1-2,.,.,CASSSATVDNYGYTF,TGTGCCAGCAGCAGCGCCACGGTAGATAACTATGGCTACACCTTC
TRBV5-4,TRBJ1-4,.,.,CASSLQGMGSIEKLFF,TGTGCCAGCAGCTTACAGGGTATGGGGTCGATTGAAAAACTGTTTTTT
TRBV28,TRBJ1-2,once,.,CASSSYRVLEGYTF,TGTGCCAGCAGTTCGTACAGGGTTCTTGAGGGCTACACCTTC
TRBV7-8,TRBJ2-7,.,TRBD2,CASSLEGWRESAEQYF,TGTGCCAGCAGCTTAGAAGGGTGGCGGGAGAGCGCCGAGCAGTACTTC
TRBV4-3,TRBJ2-3,.,.,CASSQGHGGRGDTQYF,TGCGCCAGCAGCCAGGGGCATGGGGGCAGGGGAGATACGCAGTATTTT
TRBV18,TRBJ2-3,.,.,CASSPLTRSPTDTQYF,TGTGCCAGCTCACCACTCACTAGGTCGCCTACAGATACGCAGTATTTT